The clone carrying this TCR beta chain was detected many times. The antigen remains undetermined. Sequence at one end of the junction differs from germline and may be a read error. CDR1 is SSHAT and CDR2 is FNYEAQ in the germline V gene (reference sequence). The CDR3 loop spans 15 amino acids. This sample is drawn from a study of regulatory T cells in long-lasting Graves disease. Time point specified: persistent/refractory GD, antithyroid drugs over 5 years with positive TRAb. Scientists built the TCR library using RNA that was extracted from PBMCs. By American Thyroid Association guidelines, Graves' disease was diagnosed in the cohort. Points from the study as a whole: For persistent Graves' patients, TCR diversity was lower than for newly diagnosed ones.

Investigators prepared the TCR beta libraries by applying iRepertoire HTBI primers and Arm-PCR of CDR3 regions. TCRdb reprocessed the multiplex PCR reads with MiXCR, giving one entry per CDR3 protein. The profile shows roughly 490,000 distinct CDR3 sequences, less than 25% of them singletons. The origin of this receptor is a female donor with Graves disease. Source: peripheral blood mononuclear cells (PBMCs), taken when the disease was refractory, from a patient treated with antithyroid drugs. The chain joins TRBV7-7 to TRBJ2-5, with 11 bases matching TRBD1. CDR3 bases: TGTGCTAGCAGCCCGACCGGGACAGGGGGGGAGACCCAGTACTTC. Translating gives CASSPTGTGGETQYF.